This note documents a single T cell receptor (beta chain) sequence. Antigen specificity is unknown. TRB amplification used around 0.25 ug of peripheral blood genomic DNA. The data stem from a study of T cell clusters in autoimmune cytopenias. Study-level findings and limits: Healthy donors had approximately 3.3-fold more exclusive TRB clusters than active autoimmune hepatitis patients. TRB repertoire shifts in secondary cytopenia and chronic lymphocytic leukemia mostly reflected lymphoma, not autoimmunity.

TRB was amplified by touch-down multiplex PCR, primer pools A and B combined. From its re-call of the multiplex PCR reads, TCRdb lists each CDR3 protein once, without DNA. The specimen's table records 6,000 to 7,000 distinct CDR3 sequences. This sample was also put to use in a study of T cell repertoires in aging, cancer and after chemotherapy. Per that paper: Repeat sampling of healthy donors over several months to years showed clear clonal overlap.

Sequencing used peripheral blood. The clonotype comes from a human donor in good health.

The CDR3 spells CASRTGTSGSETDTQYF. The rearrangement uses TRBV7-9 and TRBJ2-3; TCRdb indicates TRBD2, and absent DNA this call remains unverified. The V gene's germline CDR1 is SEHNR and CDR2 FQNEAQ (reference sequence). This CDR3 comprises 17 residues.